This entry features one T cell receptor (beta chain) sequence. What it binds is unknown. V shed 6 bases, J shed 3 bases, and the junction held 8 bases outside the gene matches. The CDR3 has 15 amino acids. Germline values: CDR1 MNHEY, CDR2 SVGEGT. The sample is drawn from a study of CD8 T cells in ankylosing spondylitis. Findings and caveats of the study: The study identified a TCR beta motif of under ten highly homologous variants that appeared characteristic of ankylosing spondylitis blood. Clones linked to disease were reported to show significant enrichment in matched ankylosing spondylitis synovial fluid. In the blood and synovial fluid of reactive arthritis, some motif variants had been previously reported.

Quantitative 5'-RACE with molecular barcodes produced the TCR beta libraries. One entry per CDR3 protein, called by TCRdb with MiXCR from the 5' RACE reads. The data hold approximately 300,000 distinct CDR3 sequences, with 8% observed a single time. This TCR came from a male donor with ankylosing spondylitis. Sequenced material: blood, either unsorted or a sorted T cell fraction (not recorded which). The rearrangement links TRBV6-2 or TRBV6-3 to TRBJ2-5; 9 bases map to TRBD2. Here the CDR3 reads CASSLAGGYEETQYF. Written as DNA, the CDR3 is TGTGCCAGCAGCCTGGCGGGAGGGTATGAAGAGACCCAGTACTTC.